One and the same sample provided the 14 T cell receptor beta chains below, sequenced in a study of control samples from healthy donors and cancer patients. The table came from immunoSEQ multiplex PCR; TCRdb's copy has only in-frame clones and leaves some out. The profile covers approximately 120,000 clones, with 70% to 90% appearing a single time and 2.9% taken by the ten largest. Sequencing was carried out using blood. The receptors originated from a man aged 55 to 69 in good health.

This chain connects TRBV20-1 to TRBJ2-7, with D possibly matching TRBD2 (7 bases). V lost 3 bases, J lost 6 bases, and 24 bases lay in between. This CDR3 spans 16 amino acids. Germline loops: CDR1 DFQATT, CDR2 SNEGSKA (reference sequence). CDR3 sequence: CSASRPAGDIASEQYF. CDR3 sequence (DNA): TGCAGTGCTAGTCGCCCGGCGGGGGACATCGCCAGCGAGCAGTACTTC.

The chain combines TRBV3-1 (or the pseudogene TRBV3-2) with TRBJ2-7, with D tentatively TRBD1 or TRBD2 (5 bases each). The ends were cut back, 4 bases at V and 0 bases at J, with 13 bases in the middle. Germline CDR1 LGHDT, CDR2 YNNKEL (reference sequence). The CDR3 consists of 15 residues. CDR3 sequence reads: CASSPLGTPSYEQYF. The CDR3, as DNA: TGTGCCAGCAGCCCGTTGGGGACCCCCTCCTACGAGCAGTACTTC.

Only one count was recorded for this clone. The J gene is TRBJ2-7, the V gene TRBV6-5; 9 bases align to TRBD1. CDR1 is MNHEY, CDR2 SVGAGI, per germline. Trimming removed 6 bases from V and 3 bases from J; junction bases left unmatched: 6. This CDR3 is 14 amino acids long. The CDR3 protein is CASREDRGVYEQYF. In DNA form, the CDR3 reads TGTGCCAGCAGAGAGGACAGGGGAGTCTACGAGCAGTACTTC.

The chain is built from TRBV9 and TRBJ1-4, with TRBD1 identical over 7 bases. Germline V CDR1 and CDR2: SGDLS, YYNGEE. J lost 2 bases, V lost 3 bases, and 4 bases had no gene match. The CDR3 consists of 15 residues. CDR3 residues: CASSAPGQTNEKLFF. DNA for the CDR3: TGTGCCAGCAGCGCTCCGGGACAGACTAATGAAAAACTGTTTTTT.

V usage is TRBV6-5 and J usage is TRBJ2-3; D may match TRBD1 or TRBD2 (6 bases each). V shed 6 bases and J shed 0 bases, with 10 bases lying between them. CDR3 length equals 14 residues. Germline-derived CDR1 and CDR2 are MNHEY and SVGAGI. The CDR3 here is CASREGGSTDTQYF. In nucleotides, the CDR3 is TGTGCCAGCAGGGAGGGGGGCAGCACAGATACGCAGTATTTT.

The sample holds one count of this clone. V gene TRBV11-2 combines with J gene TRBJ2-1, with 13 bases fitting TRBD2. J was trimmed by 3 bases and V by 5 bases; bases with no gene match: 4. Germline CDR1 SGHAT, CDR2 FQNNGV. The CDR3 spans 16 residues. Written as DNA, the CDR3 is TGTGCCAGCAGCAGACTAGCGGGGGGCATCTACAATGAGCAGTTCTTC. This sequence encodes CASSRLAGGIYNEQFF.

The chain links TRBV7-2 to TRBJ1-2; weak D call: TRBD1 (5 bases). The germline V gene has CDR1 SGHTA and CDR2 FQGNSA. Trimming removed 1 base from V and 8 bases from J, with 23 bases in between. This CDR3 contains 17 residues. This CDR3 reads CASSLELSAGKYIGYTF. DNA for the CDR3: TGTGCCAGCAGCTTAGAGCTGTCGGCAGGGAAATATATCGGCTACACCTTC.

The rearrangement joins TRBV19 to TRBJ1-6; TRBD1 matches at 9 bases. The germline CDR1 and CDR2 sequences are LNHDA and SQIVND (reference sequence). The CDR3 sequence is 14 residues long. V was pared by 7 bases and J by 10 bases, with 8 bases of the junction left unmatched. CDR3 DNA sequence: TGTGCCAGTAACAACAGGGGGCGGGGATCACCCCTCCACTTT. It yields the protein CASNNRGRGSPLHF.

The rearrangement uses TRBV19 and TRBJ1-5; 9 bases are a match to TRBD1. Losses at the gene ends were 6 bases for V and 4 bases for J; bases not matched to a gene: 7. The CDR3 contains 15 residues. In germline, CDR1 is LNHDA, CDR2 SQIVND (reference sequence). The CDR3 spells CASSSGTGWNQPQHF. The CDR3 nucleotides are TGTGCCAGTAGCTCCGGGACAGGGTGGAATCAGCCCCAGCATTTT.

The chain uses TRBV12-3 or TRBV12-4 and TRBJ2-5; the D is unclear. Trimming removed 3 bases at V and 5 bases at J, with 10 bases between. The length of the CDR3 is 13 residues. The CDR3 protein is CASSLNSRETQYF. For the CDR3, the DNA is TGTGCCAGCAGTTTGAACTCTCGGGAGACCCAGTACTTC.

The gene calls are TRBV4-2 and TRBJ2-3, with 10 bases matching TRBD1. Germline CDR1 is LGHNA and CDR2 is YNFKEQ. Germline trimming cut 3 bases from V and 6 bases from J; bases unmatched to any gene: 3. CDR3 length: 14 amino acids. The DNA for the CDR3 is TGTGCCAGCAGCCAGACAGGGGGCGTGGATACGCAGTATTTT. It is translated as CASSQTGGVDTQYF.

The chain recombines TRBV5-4 with TRBJ1-1, with D possibly TRBD1 on 6 matching bases. Germline loops: CDR1 SGHNT, CDR2 YYREEE (reference sequence). This CDR3 is 14 amino acids long. The V gene lost 3 bases and the J gene lost 6 bases, with 15 bases spanning the gap. In DNA, the CDR3 is TGTGCCAGCAGCTCAAAACAGGGTCTGGCTGAAGCTTTCTTT. It encodes CASSSKQGLAEAFF. The full variable domain, rest sourced from reference TRBV5-4 and TRBJ1-1, is ETGVTQSPTHLIKTRGQQVTLRCSSQSGHNTVSWYQQALGQGPQFIFQYYREEENGRGNFPPRFSGLQFPNYSSELNVNALELDDSALYLCASSSKQGLAEAFFGQGTRLTVV.

This chain links TRBV29-1 with TRBJ2-2; 8 bases fit TRBD1. Per germline, CDR1 SQVTM and CDR2 ANQGSEA. With 7 bases clipped from V and 6 bases from J, the junction kept 13 bases outside the gene matches. The CDR3 has 15 amino acids. CDR3 loop: CSAVEVQGASGELFF. DNA for the CDR3: TGCAGCGCCGTTGAGGTCCAGGGGGCTTCCGGGGAGCTGTTTTTT.

A single count supports this clone. The chain is built from TRBV3-1 (or the pseudogene TRBV3-2) and TRBJ2-1; TRBD1 agrees at 9 bases. Unmatched junction bases numbered 5, after V lost 8 bases and J lost 0 bases. CDR3 length equals 15 residues. In germline, CDR1 is LGHDT, CDR2 YNNKEL (reference sequence). This CDR3 reads CASGQGTGSYNEQFF. The CDR3 nucleotides are TGTGCCAGCGGACAGGGGACAGGCTCCTACAATGAGCAGTTCTTC.